One sample yielded the 30 T cell receptor beta chains listed below, sequenced in a study of monozygotic twins with inflammatory bowel disease. After re-calling the 5' RACE reads, TCRdb lists one entry per CDR3 protein, DNA absent. Its clone listing holds about 380,000 distinct CDR3 sequences. Sequencing used blood. The receptors come from a human donor with ulcerative colitis or Crohn's disease, or a healthy co-twin of an affected twin (not recorded which).

V usage is TRBV28 and J usage is TRBJ2-3; as DNA is missing, the TRBD2 call by TCRdb cannot be tested. CDR3 length equals 15 residues. Per the germline V gene, CDR1 is MDHEN and CDR2 is SYDVKM. The CDR3 here is CASSSRRGGIHTQYF.

This chain uses TRBV20-1 with TRBJ2-1; as DNA is missing, the TRBD2 call by TCRdb cannot be tested. This CDR3 has 17 residues. Germline-derived CDR1 and CDR2 are DFQATT and SNEGSKA (reference sequence). The CDR3 loop reads CSAKGLAGGKPPHEQFF.

The rearrangement links TRBV2 to TRBJ2-3; absent DNA, TCRdb's TRBD1 call cannot be checked. CDR3 length equals 18 residues. The germline CDR1 and CDR2 sequences are SNHLY and FYNNEI. Here the CDR3 reads CASSEITLWTGSTDTQYF.

The chain is built from TRBV6-2 or TRBV6-3 and TRBJ2-3; lacking DNA, the TRBD1 call made by TCRdb goes unchecked. Germline V gene lookup returns CDR1 MNHEY and CDR2 SVGEGT. This CDR3 comprises 15 residues. CDR3 amino acids: CASSPHGGPTDTQYF.

J is TRBJ2-7 and V is TRBV7-9. The germline V gene has CDR1 SEHNR and CDR2 FQNEAQ (reference sequence). CDR3 length: 14 residues. CDR3 sequence reads: CASSSDESSYEQYF.

The chain joins TRBV5-1 to TRBJ1-6. Per the germline V gene, CDR1 is SGHRS and CDR2 is YFSETQ. This CDR3 contains 15 residues. This chain's CDR3 is CASRQNLQGGSPLHF.

The rearrangement joins TRBV5-1 to TRBJ2-6. The germline gives CDR1 SGHRS, CDR2 YFSETQ. CDR3 length equals 16 residues. This CDR3 is CASSRFTDSGANVLTF.

The chain is built from TRBV7-3 and TRBJ2-3; TCRdb indicates TRBD1, and absent DNA this call remains unverified. This CDR3 contains 16 residues. Per the germline V gene, CDR1 is SGHTA and CDR2 is FQGTGA. The chain's CDR3 is CASSLIGAGGGDTQYF.

This chain connects TRBV6-2 or TRBV6-3 to TRBJ2-3. The germline V gene encodes CDR1 MNHEY and CDR2 SVGEGT. The CDR3 has 13 amino acids. The CDR3: CASTSGFTDTQYF.

The chain combines TRBV7-9 with TRBJ2-2; TCRdb's D call of TRBD1 is untestable without DNA. The V gene's germline CDR1 is SEHNR and CDR2 FQNEAQ (reference sequence). This CDR3 has 15 amino acids. CDR3 sequence reads: CASSSLSSGAGELFF.

The rearrangement joins TRBV9 to TRBJ2-7; no DNA is available, so the TRBD1 call from TCRdb remains unchecked. The CDR3 has 14 amino acids. The germline gives CDR1 SGDLS, CDR2 YYNGEE. CDR3 region: CASSVGQGIYEQYF. Full variable domain (outside the CDR3, taken from reference TRBV9 and TRBJ2-7): DSGVTQTPKHLITATGQRVTLRCSPRSGDLSVYWYQQSLDQGLQFLIQYYNGEERAKGNILERFSAQQFPDLHSELNLSSLELGDSALYFCASSVGQGIYEQYFGPGTRLTVT.

V usage is TRBV6-2 or TRBV6-3 and J usage is TRBJ1-2. Germline CDR1 is MNHEY and CDR2 is SVGEGT. The CDR3 has 12 amino acids. The CDR3 here is CASSYWTGGYTF.

The V call is TRBV20-1, the J call TRBJ2-3. Germline-derived CDR1 and CDR2 are DFQATT and SNEGSKA (reference sequence). The CDR3 is 14 residues long. CDR3 residues: CSARDSAGIYTQYF.

V and J are TRBV20-1 and TRBJ2-1; TCRdb outputs TRBD2, but without DNA this stays unchecked. This CDR3 contains 13 residues. CDR1 is DFQATT, CDR2 SNEGSKA, per germline (reference sequence). The CDR3 sequence: CSGGLAGYNEQFF.

The chain links TRBV7-2 to TRBJ2-2; checking the TCRdb D call of TRBD2 is not possible without DNA. Germline V gives CDR1 SGHTA, CDR2 FQGNSA. This CDR3 spans 15 amino acids. The CDR3: CASSLSAGTPGELFF.

The rearrangement links TRBV5-6 to TRBJ2-1; the TCRdb D gene call, TRBD1, has no DNA to confirm it. The germline V gene has CDR1 SGHDT and CDR2 YYEEEE. This CDR3 spans 15 amino acids. CDR3 in amino acids: CASSQVGQGYNEQFF. The variable domain in full, with the rest retrieved from reference TRBV5-6 and TRBJ2-1, is DAGVTQSPTHLIKTRGQQVTLRCSPKSGHDTVSWYQQALGQGPQFIFQYYEEEERQRGNFPDRFSGHQFPNYSSELNVNALLLGDSALYLCASSQVGQGYNEQFFGPGTRLTVL.

The chain combines TRBV4-3 with TRBJ1-2; TCRdb picks TRBD1, but there is no DNA to check that call. CDR1 is LGHNA, CDR2 YSLEER, per germline. There are 15 residues in the CDR3. The CDR3: CASSQVVGQYYGYTF.

V gene TRBV5-1 combines with J gene TRBJ2-3; TCRdb indicates TRBD2, and absent DNA this call remains unverified. The CDR3 has 16 amino acids. The germline gives CDR1 SGHRS, CDR2 YFSETQ. The CDR3 loop reads CASSLRAGQWGDTQYF.

The chain joins TRBV12-3 or TRBV12-4 to TRBJ2-7; with no DNA, the TCRdb D assignment of TRBD2 cannot be verified. The CDR3 spans 15 residues. The CDR3 here is CASSQGLAGAYEQYF.

V and J are TRBV6-2 or TRBV6-3 and TRBJ2-1; TCRdb designates TRBD2, a call that cannot be tested without DNA. CDR1 and CDR2 (germline): MNHEY, SVGEGT. This CDR3 comprises 16 residues. CDR3 residues: CASSYDGLAGNNEQFF.

The chain is built from TRBV5-1 and TRBJ2-1; TCRdb outputs TRBD2, but without DNA this stays unchecked. Germline CDR1 SGHRS, CDR2 YFSETQ. The CDR3 sequence is 16 residues long. The CDR3 is CASRPTSGGTYNEQFF.

The CDR3 is CSAGRQEVAFF. The chain carries TRBV20-1 and TRBJ1-1; TCRdb gives TRBD1 as the D gene, but with no DNA this cannot be confirmed. CDR1 is DFQATT, CDR2 SNEGSKA, per germline (reference sequence). This CDR3 is 11 amino acids long.

CDR3 protein: CSASPRGGPYEQYF. The genes are TRBV29-1 and TRBJ2-7; TCRdb's D call, TRBD1, is unchecked because there is no DNA. CDR1 and CDR2 from the germline V gene are SQVTM and ANQGSEA. This CDR3 contains 14 residues.

CDR3 residues: CASSPYGGELFF. The chain has TRBV7-6 and TRBJ2-2. CDR3 length: 12 residues. CDR1 SGHVS and CDR2 FNYEAQ come from the germline V gene.

The rearrangement uses TRBV5-4 and TRBJ2-7; the D call of TRBD1 rests on TCRdb alone, since no DNA is present to check it. The CDR3 has 15 amino acids. From germline, CDR1 is SGHNT and CDR2 YYREEE (reference sequence). The CDR3 protein is CASSPSGTGAYEQYF.

The genes are TRBV4-3 and TRBJ2-5; the D call from TCRdb, TRBD2, cannot be confirmed without DNA. Germline V gene lookup returns CDR1 LGHNA and CDR2 YSLEER. This CDR3 has 17 amino acids. CDR3: CASSPGGLAGGGETQYF.

The chain has TRBV10-3 and TRBJ2-1; TCRdb's D gene call, TRBD1, goes unchecked for lack of DNA. CDR3 length equals 14 residues. Looked up from germline, CDR1 is ENHRY and CDR2 is SYGVKD. The CDR3 sequence: CAISEPGTINEQFF.

The CDR3 region is CSVTGGGELFF. The V gene is TRBV29-1, the J gene TRBJ2-2. Germline CDR1 reads SQVTM; CDR2 reads ANQGSEA. The CDR3 totals 11 residues.

V and J are TRBV7-8 and TRBJ2-7. This CDR3 region has 13 residues. Germline values: CDR1 SGHVS, CDR2 FQNEAQ. The chain's CDR3 is CASSFAAVYEQYF.

V gene TRBV20-1 combines with J gene TRBJ1-1; absent DNA, TCRdb's TRBD1 call cannot be checked. This CDR3 has 11 amino acids. Germline V gene lookup returns CDR1 DFQATT and CDR2 SNEGSKA (reference sequence). The CDR3 spells CSAGGGTEAFF.